Each of the 27 T cell receptor beta chains below was sequenced from the same sample in a study of breast tumors, draining lymph nodes, adjacent tissues. One entry per CDR3 protein, called by TCRdb with MiXCR from the multiplex PCR reads. This table holds approximately 250,000 distinct CDR3 sequences, less than 40% found once. Axillary draining lymph nodes of breast cancer patients supplied the node samples. Input material: axillary lymph node tissue. These receptors all stem from a female donor with breast cancer. Some clones in this sample may be carry-over from other donors' samples.

The chain uses TRBV7-9 and TRBJ1-1, with unresolved D. Trimming took off 5 bases at V and 4 bases at J, with 14 bases between the two ends. There are 14 residues in the CDR3. In germline, CDR1 is SEHNR, CDR2 FQNEAQ (reference sequence). CDR3 in amino acids: CASSHRGWGTEAFF. The DNA for the CDR3 is TGTGCCAGCAGCCATCGTGGGTGGGGCACTGAAGCTTTCTTT.

In this sample, this clonotype turned up a few times. The rearrangement joins TRBV20-1 to TRBJ1-1; no definite D call. V lost 5 bases to trimming and J lost 6 bases, with 10 bases between them. In germline, CDR1 is DFQATT, CDR2 SNEGSKA (reference sequence). This CDR3 spans 11 amino acids. This CDR3 is CSAGLGPEAFF. CDR3 in DNA: TGCAGTGCTGGGCTTGGGCCTGAAGCTTTCTTT.

The chain uses TRBV2 and TRBJ1-2; a weak D match, TRBD1 (5 bases). Trimming left V 7 bases short and J 8 bases short, with 14 bases between. This CDR3 has 12 amino acids. Per the germline V gene, CDR1 is SNHLY and CDR2 is FYNNEI. The CDR3 bases are TGTGCCAGCACGGAACCAGGGTCGGGCTACACCTTC. Amino acids: CASTEPGSGYTF.

This clonotype was counted many times. The V gene is TRBV20-1, the J gene TRBJ2-7, with TRBD1 matching over 10 bases. From germline, CDR1 is DFQATT and CDR2 SNEGSKA (reference sequence). The ends lost 0 bases at V and 7 bases at J; junction bases unmatched: 6. The CDR3 is 14 amino acids. As DNA, the CDR3 is TGCAGTGCTAGAGATCGACAGGGGGCCGAAGAGCAGTACTTC. This translates into CSARDRQGAEEQYF.

This clonotype was seen repeatedly, ten times or more. The chain links TRBV20-1 to TRBJ1-3, with D possibly matching TRBD1 (5 bases). V dropped 1 base and J dropped 4 bases, with 8 bases sitting between them. The length of the CDR3 is 13 residues. Per the germline V gene, CDR1 is DFQATT and CDR2 is SNEGSKA (reference sequence). This chain's CDR3 is CSARVNRGNTIYF. The CDR3 region has the DNA TGCAGTGCTAGAGTTAACAGGGGAAACACCATATATTTT.

This clonotype appeared once. The CDR3 here is CASSYRVDYGYTF. The DNA of the CDR3 is TGCGCCAGCAGCTACCGGGTGGACTATGGCTACACCTTC. The chain employs TRBV5-1 and TRBJ1-2; D is undetermined. This CDR3 is built from 13 residues. V lost 3 bases and J lost 3, with 9 bases in between. Germline V lookup: CDR1 SGHRS, CDR2 YFSETQ.

This clonotype has at least ten counts. The chain uses TRBV2 and TRBJ2-7; 7 bases match TRBD1. CDR1 is SNHLY and CDR2 is FYNNEI in the germline V gene. J lost 1 base, V lost 10 bases, and 13 bases had no gene match. CDR3 length: 15 residues. This CDR3 is CATSFGTVGSYEQYF. As DNA, the CDR3 is TGTGCCACCTCTTTCGGGACAGTCGGTTCCTACGAGCAGTACTTC.

A note on this clonotype: Germline is not matched at one junction end, which may reflect a read error. CDR3 nucleotide sequence: TGTGCCAGCAGTGAATTCGGTTTT. Translated: CASSEFGF. This rearrangement joins TRBV2 to TRBJ1-6; D is undetermined. The CDR3 runs to 8 residues. CDR1 is SNHLY, CDR2 FYNNEI, per germline.

This clonotype was detected many times. The chain combines TRBV3-1 with TRBJ2-7; D not resolved. V was pared by 3 bases and J by 0 bases, with 12 bases between. In germline, CDR1 is LGHDT, CDR2 YNNKEL (reference sequence). This CDR3 region has 15 residues. Here the CDR3 reads CASSQRGRNSYEQYF. CDR3 sequence (DNA): TGTGCCAGCAGCCAGCGCGGAAGGAACTCCTACGAGCAGTACTTC.

This clonotype was counted only a few times. Since a much larger clone is just one base distant, this may be a read error. The V gene is TRBV7-2, the J gene TRBJ2-1; TRBD2 agrees at 9 bases. The CDR3 covers 15 residues. Germline V lookup: CDR1 SGHTA, CDR2 FQGNSA. The chain's CDR3 is CASRAGLAGMNEQLF. In nucleotides, the CDR3 is TGTGCCAGCAGGGCCGGTCTAGCGGGGATGAATGAGCAGCTCTTC.

Notes on this clonotype: Lacking the conserved final phenylalanine or tryptophan, this CDR3 likely reflects a read error. It is unclear where the CDR3 begins or ends on the DNA, so no DNA is shown, and the CDR3 is as TCRdb lists it. The V gene is TRBV2, the J gene TRBJ1-4; TRBD1 is the table's D call, not checked against the DNA. The CDR3 extends over 15 residues, inclusive of both ends. The germline gives CDR1 SNHLY, CDR2 FYNNEI. This CDR3 is CASRGSGANVLTFGA.

This clonotype was seen ten or more times. This chain uses TRBV7-8 with TRBJ2-2, with a tentative D call TRBD2 (6 bases). The germline gives CDR1 SGHVS, CDR2 FQNEAQ. The CDR3 length is 15 residues. V gave up 4 bases and J gave up 6 bases, with 15 bases separating them. The CDR3 reads CASSYKGSSAGELFF. In nucleotides, the CDR3 is TGTGCCAGCAGCTACAAAGGCTCTAGCGCCGGGGAGCTGTTTTTT.

In its sample, this clonotype was seen many times. The chain combines TRBV6-5 with TRBJ2-3; D is possibly TRBD1 or TRBD2 (5 bases each). V lost 10 bases and J lost 1, with 15 bases in between. The length of the CDR3 is 14 residues. Germline CDR1 reads MNHEY; CDR2 reads SVGAGI. In DNA, the CDR3 is TGTGCCACCACCCGTGGGGACGGCACAGATACGCAGTATTTT. Protein product: CATTRGDGTDTQYF.

This clonotype was counted many times. J is TRBJ2-1 and V is TRBV2; D not resolved. V gave up 6 bases and J gave up 7 bases, with 7 bases separating them. Per the germline V gene, CDR1 is SNHLY and CDR2 is FYNNEI. This CDR3 contains 11 residues. CDR3 sequence (DNA): TGTGCCAGCAGCCTAGAAAATGAGCAGTTCTTC. Residues: CASSLENEQFF.

The chain employs TRBV6-2 or TRBV6-3 and TRBJ1-5; D unresolved. Germline CDR1 MNHEY, CDR2 SVGEGT. Trimming left V 8 bases short and J 0 bases short, with 17 bases between. CDR3 size: 16 residues. CDR3 nucleotides: TGTGCCAGCTGGAGGGCGGGAACACCTAGCAATCAGCCCCAGCATTTT. It codes for CASWRAGTPSNQPQHF.

This clonotype has a count of ten or more. The chain couples TRBV30 to TRBJ2-1; D is unresolved. CDR3 length: 11 amino acids. Germline CDR1 and CDR2: GTSNPN and SVGIG (reference sequence). The ends were cut back, 8 bases at V and 8 bases at J, with 13 bases in the middle. The CDR3 nucleotides read TGTGCCCGAATAAGTAGAGATGAGCAGTTCTTC. This translates into CARISRDEQFF.

The chain joins TRBV6-5 to TRBJ1-5; TRBD1 matches 8 bases. The CDR3 extends over 15 amino acids. CDR1 MNHEY and CDR2 SVGAGI come from the germline V gene. V shed 7 bases and J 6 bases; nucleotides not matched to a gene: 11. The CDR3 region has the DNA TGTGCCAGCAAGCAGACAGGGGTGAGAGGTCAGCCCCAGCATTTT. Translation gives CASKQTGVRGQPQHF.

This clonotype was seen many times. The rearrangement joins TRBV5-1 to TRBJ2-3; 7 nucleotides line up with TRBD2. The CDR3 is made up of 16 amino acids. V lost 0 bases to trimming and J lost 2 bases; unmatched junction nucleotides: 6. In germline, CDR1 is SGHRS, CDR2 YFSETQ. CDR3 DNA: TGCGCCAGCAGCTTGGGGCAGCGGGGACTCACAGATACGCAGTATTTT. It specifies CASSLGQRGLTDTQYF.

The chain employs TRBV7-9 and TRBJ1-1; D unresolved. The CDR3 length is 15 residues. Trimming pared 1 base from V and 0 bases from J, leaving 9 bases between. Germline CDR1 is SEHNR and CDR2 is FQNEAQ (reference sequence). The CDR3 coding sequence is TGTGCCAGCAGCTTAGTGAGGAATATGAACACTGAAGCTTTCTTT. It encodes CASSLVRNMNTEAFF.

V usage is TRBV6-6 and J usage is TRBJ2-1; TRBD2 matches 7 bases. V lost 7 bases, J lost 5 bases, and 8 bases stayed unmatched. Looked up from germline, CDR1 is MNHNY and CDR2 is SVGAGI (reference sequence). The CDR3 sequence is 14 residues long. The CDR3 here is CASTSKGRDNEQFF. The CDR3 region has the DNA TGTGCCAGCACCTCGAAGGGGAGGGACAATGAGCAGTTCTTC.

Ten or more counts support this clonotype. This chain's CDR3 is CASSQDPPYYEQYF. The CDR3 DNA reads as TGCGCCAGCAGCCAAGATCCCCCTTACTACGAGCAGTACTTC. The V call is TRBV4-1, the J call TRBJ2-7; no clear D gene. The germline gives CDR1 MGHRA, CDR2 YSYEKL. V lost 0 bases, J lost 3 bases, and 9 bases lay in between. The CDR3 loop spans 14 amino acids.

The table lists this clonotype with many counts. The rearrangement uses TRBV5-5 and TRBJ2-7, with 8 bases lining up with TRBD1. Germline V gene sequence: CDR1 SGHKS, CDR2 YYEKEE (reference sequence). This CDR3 is built from 15 residues. V dropped 0 bases and J dropped 4; count of bases not matched to a gene: 6. The CDR3 bases are TGTGCCAGCAGCTTGGAAGGACAGGGATTGTACGAGCAGTACTTC. Residues: CASSLEGQGLYEQYF. Based on the CDR3 plus reference TRBV5-5 and TRBJ2-7, the full variable domain is DAGVTQSPTHLIKTRGQQVTLRCSPISGHKSVSWYQQVLGQGPQFIFQYYEKEERGRGNFPDRFSARQFPNYSSELNVNALLLGDSALYLCASSLEGQGLYEQYFGPGTRLTVT.

This clonotype appeared many times. The chain employs TRBV6-1 and TRBJ1-6, with 7 bases identical to TRBD1. The length of the CDR3 is 14 residues. The germline V gene has CDR1 MNHNS and CDR2 SASEGT. The J segment lost 7 bases and the V segment lost 3 bases, leaving 3 bases of the junction unmatched. The DNA of the CDR3 is TGTGCCAGCAGTGACAGGGGGGTCAATTCACCCCTCCACTTT. Translating it yields CASSDRGVNSPLHF.

The rearrangement joins TRBV2 to TRBJ2-1, with D maybe TRBD2 (6 bases). The CDR3 sequence is 14 residues long. Germline V gene sequence: CDR1 SNHLY, CDR2 FYNNEI. The V end was cut by 5 bases, the J end by 0 bases, with 8 bases between. CDR3 nucleotides: TGTGCCAGCAGTTGGGGAGGCTCCTACAATGAGCAGTTCTTC. Translating gives CASSWGGSYNEQFF.

The V gene is TRBV24-1, the J gene TRBJ2-3, with 11 bases fitting TRBD1. The V gene's germline CDR1 is KGHDR and CDR2 SFDVKD. V lost 3 bases to trimming and J lost 11 bases; unmatched junction nucleotides: 12. The CDR3 runs to 16 residues. This chain's CDR3 is CATSDPSDRGHNEQYF. For the CDR3, the DNA is TGTGCCACCAGTGATCCCTCGGACAGGGGGCACAATGAGCAGTATTTT.

This clonotype has at least ten counts. This chain links TRBV7-9 with TRBJ1-2; D not certain. V was cut by 0 bases and J by 5 bases, with 10 bases left in between. From germline, CDR1 is SEHNR and CDR2 FQNEAQ (reference sequence). This CDR3 has 14 amino acids. CDR3 protein: CASSLAAGLYGYTF. The CDR3, as DNA: TGTGCCAGCAGCTTAGCGGCGGGATTGTATGGCTACACCTTC.

This clonotype was counted at least ten times. The J gene is TRBJ2-1, the V gene TRBV20-1; 13 bases align to TRBD2. J lost 6 bases, V lost 3 bases, and 8 bases had no gene match. The germline V gene encodes CDR1 DFQATT and CDR2 SNEGSKA (reference sequence). This CDR3 contains 16 residues. The CDR3 nucleotides read TGCAGTGCTAGTGGTTTGACTAGCGGGAGGACCAATGAGCAGTTCTTC. It specifies CSASGLTSGRTNEQFF.